The 17 T cell receptor beta chains in this list originate from one sample, sequenced in a study of cytomegalovirus exposure and HLA in healthy donors. Both 60 Vbeta primers and 13 Jbeta primers went into the PCR. Sequencing was performed with immunoSEQ multiplex PCR; in TCRdb, only in-frame clones are kept and a portion is missing. The sample records about 120,000 clones, roughly 80% being singletons. The specimen was PBMCs. Receptor source: a woman between 25 and 40 years old in good health and CMV-seropositive.

The chain recombines TRBV6-1 with TRBJ2-7; 10 bases are shared with TRBD2. This CDR3 spans 14 amino acids. The V and J ends lost 7 bases and 6 bases, in that order; junction bases with no gene match: 9. CDR1 is MNHNS and CDR2 is SASEGT in the germline V gene. CDR3 sequence reads: CASKTMLAGVEQYF. CDR3 DNA sequence: TGTGCCAGCAAGACGATGCTAGCGGGGGTCGAGCAGTACTTC.

CDR3 region: CASSLVGGPGVYTEAFF. The CDR3 nucleotides read TGTGCCAGCAGCTTAGTCGGGGGTCCGGGGGTCTACACTGAAGCTTTCTTT. The V gene is TRBV11-2, the J gene TRBJ1-1, with TRBD1 as a possible D gene (5 bases). The length of the CDR3 is 17 residues. Germline-derived CDR1 and CDR2 are SGHAT and FQNNGV. V dropped 1 base and J dropped 3 bases, with 18 bases sitting between them.

Written as DNA, the CDR3 is TGTGCCAGCAGCTTAGGTTTTGTGGGGGGCGAGCAGTACTTC. The encoded protein is CASSLGFVGGEQYF. J is TRBJ2-7 and V is TRBV7-2, with D maybe TRBD2 (6 bases). Looked up from germline, CDR1 is SGHTA and CDR2 is FQGNSA. With 1 base removed from V and 6 bases from J, the gap between germline ends came to 13 bases. This CDR3 is built from 14 residues. Using reference TRBV7-2 and TRBJ2-7 for the parts outside the CDR3, the full variable domain is GAGVSQSPSNKVTEKGKDVELRCDPISGHTALYWYRQSLGQGLEFLIYFQGNSAPDKSGLPSDRFSAERTGGSVSTLTIQRTQQEDSAVYLCASSLGFVGGEQYFGPGTRLTVT.

The chain employs TRBV7-2 and TRBJ2-7; TRBD2 matches 13 bases. V lost 5 bases to trimming and J lost 2 bases; unmatched junction nucleotides: 6. Germline V gene lookup returns CDR1 SGHTA and CDR2 FQGNSA. The CDR3 is 16 amino acids. CDR3 nucleotide sequence: TGTGCCAGCAGCACCACCGGACTAGCGGGAGCCTACGAGCAGTACTTC. Its translation: CASSTTGLAGAYEQYF. Full variable domain (rest looked up from reference TRBV7-2 and TRBJ2-7): GAGVSQSPSNKVTEKGKDVELRCDPISGHTALYWYRQSLGQGLEFLIYFQGNSAPDKSGLPSDRFSAERTGGSVSTLTIQRTQQEDSAVYLCASSTTGLAGAYEQYFGPGTRLTVT.

The gene calls are TRBV6-1 and TRBJ1-1, with D hard to call. The ends were cut back, 2 bases at V and 4 bases at J, with 14 bases in the middle. The CDR3 is 15 residues long. Germline values: CDR1 MNHNS, CDR2 SASEGT. DNA of the CDR3: TGTGCCAGCAGTGAAACTCATCAGGTGGGCACTGAAGCTTTCTTT. It is translated as CASSETHQVGTEAFF.

This clone was seen more than once but under ten times. V is TRBV7-2 and J is TRBJ1-5, with D uncertain. Trimming stripped 4 bases from V and 3 bases from J, with 13 bases between. The CDR3 is made up of 15 amino acids. Per the germline V gene, CDR1 is SGHTA and CDR2 is FQGNSA. Here the CDR3 DNA reads TGTGCCAGCAGCTCCCCAGGTTTTACCAATCAGCCCCAGCATTTT. It encodes CASSSPGFTNQPQHF.

The chain combines TRBV5-1 with TRBJ2-5, with D maybe TRBD2 (5 bases). Germline-derived CDR1 and CDR2 are SGHRS and YFSETQ. This CDR3 comprises 15 residues. V was clipped by 2 bases and J by 4 bases, with 15 bases between them. This chain's CDR3 is CASSFLAQRGETQYF. DNA for the CDR3: TGCGCCAGCAGCTTTCTAGCCCAAAGAGGAGAGACCCAGTACTTC.

The genes are TRBV7-8 and TRBJ2-6, with 12 positions matching TRBD2. The CDR3 is made up of 19 amino acids. CDR1 is SGHVS and CDR2 is FQNEAQ in the germline V gene. Unmatched junction bases numbered 4, after V lost 0 bases and J lost 1 base. The CDR3 is CASSLASSGGASGANVLTF. The DNA of the CDR3 is TGTGCCAGCAGCTTAGCTTCTAGCGGGGGGGCTTCTGGGGCCAACGTCCTGACTTTC. The whole variable domain, filled in from reference TRBV7-8 and TRBJ2-6, reads GAGVSQSPRYKVAKRGQDVALRCDPISGHVSLFWYQQALGQGPEFLTYFQNEAQLDKSGLPSDRFFAERPEGSVSTLKIQRTQQEDSAVYLCASSLASSGGASGANVLTFGAGSRLTVL.

The chain uses TRBV27 and TRBJ1-1; D unresolved. Germline V gives CDR1 MNHEY, CDR2 SMNVEV (reference sequence). V lost 3 bases and J lost 5, with 10 bases in between. This CDR3 comprises 13 residues. The CDR3 DNA sequence: TGTGCCAGCAGTTTGTACTTGAGGACTGAAGCTTTCTTT. Its translation is CASSLYLRTEAFF.

The chain uses TRBV30 and TRBJ1-3; possible D gene TRBD1, 5 bases. The CDR3 sequence is 16 residues long. Germline V gene data show CDR1 as GTSNPN and CDR2 as SVGIG (reference sequence). V dropped 4 bases and J dropped 4 bases, with 20 bases sitting between them. This chain's CDR3 is CAWTARGYRSGNTIYF. Here the CDR3 DNA reads TGTGCCTGGACCGCAAGGGGATACCGGTCAGGAAACACCATATATTTT.

V is TRBV28 and J is TRBJ2-1; D remains ambiguous. The CDR3 sequence is 12 residues long. Per the germline V gene, CDR1 is MDHEN and CDR2 is SYDVKM. The ends were cut back, 1 base at V and 6 bases at J, with 4 bases in the middle. In DNA, the CDR3 is TGTGCCAGCAGTTTATCAGTCAATGAGCAGTTCTTC. This gives the protein CASSLSVNEQFF.

The V and J genes are TRBV11-2 and TRBJ2-5; tentative D call: TRBD2 (7 bases). There are 14 residues in the CDR3. The ends were cut back, 5 bases at V and 5 bases at J, with 15 bases in the middle. Germline assignment: CDR1 SGHAT and CDR2 FQNNGV. CDR3 DNA sequence: TGTGCCAGCAGCCAGAGGGGGGGGGATGAGACCCAGTACTTC. Protein sequence: CASSQRGGDETQYF.

The rearrangement uses TRBV10-1 and TRBJ2-7; D perhaps matches TRBD1 (5 bases). V was trimmed by 4 bases and J by 3 bases, leaving 13 bases between them. The length of the CDR3 is 14 residues. Germline V gene lookup returns CDR1 WNHNN and CDR2 SYGVQD (reference sequence). The CDR3: CASSAKNDSYEQYF. CDR3 bases: TGCGCCAGCAGTGCTAAAAACGACAGCTACGAGCAGTACTTC.

This chain connects TRBV7-2 to TRBJ2-5, with 10 nucleotides matching TRBD2. The germline gives CDR1 SGHTA, CDR2 FQGNSA. The trim removed 6 bases at V and 7 bases at J, leaving 8 bases unmatched. This CDR3 comprises 14 residues. The CDR3 protein is CASRLAGNLGTQYF. CDR3 nucleotide sequence: TGTGCCAGCAGACTAGCGGGGAACCTCGGGACCCAGTACTTC.

In this sample, this clone turned up once. The rearrangement joins TRBV5-4 to TRBJ1-3, with D possibly being TRBD1 (6 bases). The CDR3 runs to 15 residues. Trimming cost V 4 bases and J 0 bases, with 11 bases left between them. Germline V gene sequence: CDR1 SGHNT, CDR2 YYREEE (reference sequence). The CDR3 DNA sequence: TGTGCCAGCAGCATGGACAGTTCCTCTGGAAACACCATATATTTT. The encoded protein is CASSMDSSSGNTIYF.

This sequence joins TRBV5-6 and TRBJ2-7; 9 bases are a match to TRBD1. After removal of 4 bases from V and 3 bases from J, the junction contained 5 bases not matched to a gene. The CDR3 spans 14 residues. The germline gives CDR1 SGHDT, CDR2 YYEEEE. CDR3 nucleotide sequence: TGTGCCAGCAGCGTCGGGACAGGGCTCTACGAGCAGTACTTC. Translated: CASSVGTGLYEQYF.

The table lists this clone with a few counts. The V call is TRBV6-6, the J call TRBJ1-5; D remains ambiguous. The CDR3 is 14 amino acids. Trimming pared 2 bases from V and 4 bases from J, leaving 9 bases between. Germline CDR1 MNHNY, CDR2 SVGAGI (reference sequence). The CDR3 nucleotides are TGTGCCAGCAGTTACAATTCCCAAAATCAGCCCCAGCATTTT. This sequence encodes CASSYNSQNQPQHF.